A single sample is the source of the 29 T cell receptor beta chains below, sequenced in a study of identical twins. TCRdb processed the 5' RACE reads anew with MiXCR; each CDR3 protein has one entry. In the table there are hundreds of thousands of distinct CDR3 sequences, about 7.5% of which are singletons. This sample also belongs to another study, concerning yellow fever vaccine responses in identical twins.

The sequencing input was memory (CD45RO+) T cells sorted from blood. Receptor source: a young woman in good health.

This clonotype was picked up many times. The V gene is TRBV5-1, the J gene TRBJ1-2, with a tentative D call TRBD1 (6 bases). The V and J ends lost 4 bases and 2 bases respectively, with 12 bases between them. The germline V gene has CDR1 SGHRS and CDR2 YFSETQ. This CDR3 spans 14 amino acids. The CDR3 DNA is TGCGCCAGCAGCCTGCAGGGGAACAACTATGGCTACACCTTC. Residues: CASSLQGNNYGYTF. Looking up the rest from reference TRBV5-1 and TRBJ1-2 gives the full variable domain: KAGVTQTPRYLIKTRGQQVTLSCSPISGHRSVSWYQQTPGQGLQFLFEYFSETQRNKGNFPGRFSGRQFSNSRSEMNVSTLELGDSALYLCASSLQGNNYGYTFGSGTRLTVV.

This clonotype was seen a handful of times. The rearrangement joins TRBV11-2 to TRBJ2-7, with 16 bases aligning to TRBD2. This CDR3 spans 18 amino acids. Germline CDR1 reads SGHAT; CDR2 reads FQNNGV. Unmatched junction bases numbered 9, after V lost 1 base and J lost 6 bases. The CDR3 sequence is CASSLVSGTSGRAGEQYF. The CDR3 DNA follows: TGTGCCAGCAGCTTAGTCTCCGGGACTAGCGGGAGGGCCGGCGAGCAGTACTTC.

This clonotype was counted only a few times. The rearrangement uses TRBV20-1 and TRBJ1-2; a possible D gene is TRBD1 (6 bases). This CDR3 contains 15 residues. Germline CDR1 reads DFQATT; CDR2 reads SNEGSKA (reference sequence). The CDR3 DNA reads TGCAGCGTTAAGGGGGACGGCAAGGGCTTCTATGGCTACACCTTC. It yields the protein CSVKGDGKGFYGYTF.

This chain uses TRBV20-1 with TRBJ1-3; possibly TRBD1 for D (5 bases). The CDR3 loop spans 11 amino acids. Germline values: CDR1 DFQATT, CDR2 SNEGSKA (reference sequence). V was cut by 6 bases and J by 4 bases, with 7 bases left in between. The CDR3 DNA sequence: TGCAGTGCCCGGACAGGAAACACCATATATTTT. As protein: CSARTGNTIYF.

The chain combines TRBV3-1 with TRBJ2-2; D unclear. This CDR3 region has 11 residues. With 7 bases removed from V and 8 bases from J, the gap between germline ends came to 8 bases. Germline-derived CDR1 and CDR2 are LGHDT and YNNKEL (reference sequence). The CDR3 loop reads CASTFEGELFF. The CDR3 region has the DNA TGTGCCAGCACCTTCGAGGGGGAGCTGTTTTTT.

This clonotype occurred a few times. The CDR3 loop is CASSQRVETQYF. CDR3 nucleotides: TGTGCCAGCAGCCAACGAGTCGAGACCCAGTACTTC. This rearrangement joins TRBV3-1 to TRBJ2-5; unclear D gene. CDR3 length equals 12 residues. CDR1 is LGHDT, CDR2 YNNKEL, per germline (reference sequence). Trimming left V 2 bases short and J 5 bases short, with 6 bases between.

This clonotype was counted a few times. The rearrangement joins TRBV6-1 to TRBJ2-1, with TRBD1 matching over 7 bases. Trimming took 4 bases from V and 0 from J; bases not matched to a gene: 9. The CDR3 consists of 17 residues. Germline-derived CDR1 and CDR2 are MNHNS and SASEGT. Here the CDR3 reads CASSAGQRRISYNEQFF. The CDR3, as DNA: TGTGCCAGCAGTGCGGGACAGCGAAGGATCTCCTACAATGAGCAGTTCTTC.

Only a few counts were recorded for this clonotype. The V and J genes are TRBV5-5 and TRBJ1-2, with 9 bases that match TRBD1. V dropped 4 bases and J dropped 2; count of bases not matched to a gene: 6. Germline V gives CDR1 SGHKS, CDR2 YYEKEE (reference sequence). The CDR3 extends over 15 amino acids. This CDR3 is CASSQSGTGNYGYTF. Written as DNA, the CDR3 is TGTGCCAGCAGCCAGTCCGGGACAGGGAACTATGGCTACACCTTC. Combining the CDR3 with reference TRBV5-5 and TRBJ1-2 gives the whole variable domain DAGVTQSPTHLIKTRGQQVTLRCSPISGHKSVSWYQQVLGQGPQFIFQYYEKEERGRGNFPDRFSARQFPNYSSELNVNALLLGDSALYLCASSQSGTGNYGYTFGSGTRLTVV.

This clonotype was detected ten times or more. The rearrangement links TRBV10-2 to TRBJ2-3; D gene uncertain. This CDR3 is built from 13 residues. The germline V gene has CDR1 WSHSY and CDR2 SAAADI. V was cut by 7 bases and J by 2 bases, with 10 bases left in between. The CDR3 protein is CASNLAATDTQYF. The CDR3 nucleotides read TGCGCCAGCAATCTTGCGGCCACAGATACGCAGTATTTT.

The sample holds many counts of this clonotype. The CDR3 DNA is TGTGCCAGCACAAGAGGAACCGGGGAGCTGTTTTTT. Translation: CASTRGTGELFF. The J gene is TRBJ2-2, the V gene TRBV12-3 or TRBV12-4; no definite D call. Trimming took off 7 bases at V and 5 bases at J, with 8 bases between the two ends. The CDR3 covers 12 residues.

At least ten counts were recorded for this clonotype. The rearrangement uses TRBV10-3 and TRBJ2-5; 13 nucleotides line up with TRBD2. Germline-derived CDR1 and CDR2 are ENHRY and SYGVKD. This CDR3 has 17 residues. V lost 0 bases to trimming and J lost 4 bases; unmatched junction nucleotides: 5. CDR3 nucleotide sequence: TGTGCCATCAGTGAGTCGACGACTAGCGGGGGGTTAGAGACCCAGTACTTC. This translates into CAISESTTSGGLETQYF.

The rearrangement joins TRBV5-1 to TRBJ2-7; D gene unclear. Trimming shortened V by 5 bases and J by 2 bases, and 8 bases separated the two germline ends. Germline-derived CDR1 and CDR2 are SGHRS and YFSETQ. This CDR3 spans 12 amino acids. CDR3 DNA sequence: TGCGCCAGCAGTTCCTCTACCTACGAGCAGTACTTC. This encodes CASSSSTYEQYF. Filled out from reference TRBV5-1 and TRBJ2-7, the complete variable domain reads KAGVTQTPRYLIKTRGQQVTLSCSPISGHRSVSWYQQTPGQGLQFLFEYFSETQRNKGNFPGRFSGRQFSNSRSEMNVSTLELGDSALYLCASSSSTYEQYFGPGTRLTVT.

This clonotype appeared many times. The CDR3 is CASSLSRKPYEQYF. CDR3 DNA: TGCGCCAGCAGCCTCTCACGGAAGCCCTACGAGCAGTACTTC. The V call is TRBV5-1, the J call TRBJ2-7; D is undetermined. In germline, CDR1 is SGHRS, CDR2 YFSETQ. The length of the CDR3 is 14 residues. V shed 4 bases and J shed 2 bases, with 13 bases lying between them.

This clonotype showed up just a few times. The chain couples TRBV7-6 to TRBJ2-1; 8 positions agree with TRBD1. Germline values: CDR1 SGHVS, CDR2 FNYEAQ. V shed 2 bases and J 2 bases; nucleotides not matched to a gene: 5. This CDR3 has 16 amino acids. The CDR3 is CASSLTDRGTYNEQFF. CDR3 coding DNA: TGTGCCAGCAGCTTAACCGACAGGGGAACCTACAATGAGCAGTTCTTC.

The chain joins TRBV4-2 to TRBJ2-7; D perhaps matches TRBD1 (5 bases). The CDR3 loop spans 17 amino acids. Per germline, CDR1 LGHNA and CDR2 YNFKEQ. V dropped 0 bases and J dropped 6 bases, with 21 bases sitting between them. This chain's CDR3 is CASSQDNNGRVLGEQYF. Written as DNA, the CDR3 is TGTGCCAGCAGCCAAGATAATAACGGCAGGGTATTGGGCGAGCAGTACTTC.

CDR3 DNA sequence: TGTGCCAGCAGCCTTTACCCCGGACTAGCGGGAGTTCGAGATACGCAGTATTTT. It is translated as CASSLYPGLAGVRDTQYF. The chain combines TRBV11-2 with TRBJ2-3, with TRBD2 identical over 13 bases. Germline V gene data show CDR1 as SGHAT and CDR2 as FQNNGV. This CDR3 region has 18 residues. Trimming at V came to 5 bases and at J to 5 bases, leaving 13 bases not matched to a gene. Drawing the rest from reference TRBV11-2 and TRBJ2-3, the complete variable domain is EAGVAQSPRYKIIEKRQSVAFWCNPISGHATLYWYQQILGQGPKLLIQFQNNGVVDDSQLPKDRFSAERLKGVDSTLKIQPAKLEDSAVYLCASSLYPGLAGVRDTQYFGPGTRLTVL.

Points on this clonotype: Since no conserved phenylalanine or tryptophan closes the CDR3, a read error is the likely cause. This chain uses TRBV12-3 or TRBV12-4 with TRBJ1-1; no clear D gene. The CDR3 totals 15 residues. V gave up 0 bases and J gave up 0 bases, with 8 bases separating them. Written as DNA, the CDR3 is TGTGCCAGCAGTTTAGCGGGATTATTGAACACTGAAGCTTTCCTT. Its translation: CASSLAGLLNTEAFL.

This clonotype was seen more than once but under ten times. The rearrangement links TRBV7-2 to TRBJ1-1; D gene unclear. V lost 7 bases and J lost 1, with 7 bases in between. CDR1 is SGHTA, CDR2 FQGNSA, per germline. CDR3 size: 12 residues. The CDR3 loop reads CASTSGNTEAFF. In DNA, the CDR3 is TGTGCCAGCACTTCGGGGAACACTGAAGCTTTCTTT. The full variable domain, rest sourced from reference TRBV7-2 and TRBJ1-1, is GAGVSQSPSNKVTEKGKDVELRCDPISGHTALYWYRQSLGQGLEFLIYFQGNSAPDKSGLPSDRFSAERTGGSVSTLTIQRTQQEDSAVYLCASTSGNTEAFFGQGTRLTVV.

There are many counts of this clonotype. This rearrangement joins TRBV5-1 to TRBJ1-2, with D maybe TRBD1 (6 bases). Trimming shortened V by 4 bases and J by 0 bases, and 13 bases separated the two germline ends. The CDR3 has 15 residues. Per the germline V gene, CDR1 is SGHRS and CDR2 is YFSETQ. In DNA, the CDR3 is TGCGCCAGCAGCCGGGAGGGGGGAACTAACTATGGCTACACCTTC. Residues: CASSREGGTNYGYTF.

This clonotype was detected once. A read error may produce the germline difference seen at one junction end. The chain combines TRBV3-1 with TRBJ2-3, with 9 bases lining up with TRBD1. The CDR3 has 15 residues. Germline V gene data show CDR1 as LGHDT and CDR2 as YNNKEL (reference sequence). CDR3 nucleotide sequence: TGTGCCTGCAGCCAAGGGAGACAGGGGGCAGATACGCAGTATTTT. It encodes CACSQGRQGADTQYF.

In this sample, this clonotype turned up many times. The chain joins TRBV12-3 or TRBV12-4 to TRBJ2-7; 11 bases map to TRBD1. The ends lost 6 bases at V and 2 bases at J; junction bases unmatched: 6. The CDR3 runs 15 residues. CDR3 nucleotides: TGTGCCAGCAGCCGAGGGACAGGGGGAACCTACGAGCAGTACTTC. This translates into CASSRGTGGTYEQYF.

This chain links TRBV12-3 or TRBV12-4 with TRBJ2-1; possibly TRBD1 or TRBD2 for D (6 bases each). Trimming took off 3 bases at V and 0 bases at J, with 15 bases between the two ends. CDR3 size: 17 residues. The CDR3 coding sequence is TGTGCCAGCAGTTTCAAGGGGGGCTACGGCTCCTACAATGAGCAGTTCTTC. Amino acid sequence: CASSFKGGYGSYNEQFF.

In this sample, this clonotype turned up many times. The chain links TRBV10-3 to TRBJ2-4, with 8 bases matching TRBD1. Per germline, CDR1 ENHRY and CDR2 SYGVKD. V gave up 0 bases and J gave up 1 base; unmatched junction bases: 14. The CDR3 is 20 residues long. The CDR3 region is CAISESSIGDRLGAKNIQYF. The CDR3 DNA follows: TGTGCCATCAGTGAGTCGAGCATAGGGGACAGGCTGGGGGCCAAAAACATTCAGTACTTC.

This clonotype has at least ten counts. CDR3 nucleotide sequence: TGCAGTGCTAGACCTCCGCTCGTCCCTCTCGGCTACACCTTC. Its protein product is CSARPPLVPLGYTF. The rearrangement uses TRBV20-1 and TRBJ1-2; D unresolved. Between the trimmed V and J ends, which lost 2 bases and 8 bases, there was a span of 18 bases. This CDR3 contains 14 residues. Germline CDR1 and CDR2: DFQATT and SNEGSKA (reference sequence).

This chain joins TRBV18 and TRBJ2-5; D ambiguous. Trimming pared 2 bases from V and 2 bases from J, leaving 6 bases between. CDR3 length: 13 residues. Germline V lookup: CDR1 KGHSH, CDR2 LQKENI. The CDR3 here is CASSPEIQETQYF. The DNA of the CDR3 is TGTGCCAGCTCACCAGAGATACAAGAGACCCAGTACTTC.

The chain has TRBV5-1 and TRBJ2-2, with D tentatively TRBD1 or TRBD2 (5 bases each). V was trimmed by 2 bases and J by 2 bases, leaving 16 bases between them. CDR1 is SGHRS and CDR2 is YFSETQ in the germline V gene. This CDR3 is built from 17 residues. The CDR3 loop reads CASSFRGDTKNTGELFF. CDR3 DNA sequence: TGCGCCAGCAGCTTTCGGGGCGATACAAAAAACACCGGGGAGCTGTTTTTT.

Only a few counts were recorded for this clonotype. The rearrangement uses TRBV4-1 and TRBJ2-1, with a weak D call TRBD1 (7 bases). This CDR3 is built from 16 residues. V shed 5 bases and J shed 5 bases, with 19 bases lying between them. Germline values: CDR1 MGHRA, CDR2 YSYEKL. The CDR3 protein is CASSTSGGRRDNEQFF. CDR3 DNA: TGCGCCAGCAGCACCTCAGGGGGAAGGAGGGACAATGAGCAGTTCTTC.

This clonotype came up a few times. The chain employs TRBV3-1 and TRBJ1-6; no firm D call. Trimming took off 3 bases at V and 14 bases at J, with 14 bases between the two ends. CDR3 length: 13 residues. Per germline, CDR1 LGHDT and CDR2 YNNKEL (reference sequence). The CDR3 DNA reads as TGTGCCAGCAGCCAGGTCTTACATTGGGCCCTCCACTTT. Its translation is CASSQVLHWALHF.

This clonotype showed up just once. V and J are TRBV7-8 and TRBJ2-7, with 8 bases matching TRBD1. CDR3 size: 15 residues. V was pared by 5 bases and J by 3 bases, with 9 bases of the junction left unmatched. Germline CDR1 is SGHVS and CDR2 is FQNEAQ. CDR3 nucleotide sequence: TGTGCCAGCAGCCTCACAGGGGGTAAGGTCTACGAGCAGTACTTC. As protein: CASSLTGGKVYEQYF.